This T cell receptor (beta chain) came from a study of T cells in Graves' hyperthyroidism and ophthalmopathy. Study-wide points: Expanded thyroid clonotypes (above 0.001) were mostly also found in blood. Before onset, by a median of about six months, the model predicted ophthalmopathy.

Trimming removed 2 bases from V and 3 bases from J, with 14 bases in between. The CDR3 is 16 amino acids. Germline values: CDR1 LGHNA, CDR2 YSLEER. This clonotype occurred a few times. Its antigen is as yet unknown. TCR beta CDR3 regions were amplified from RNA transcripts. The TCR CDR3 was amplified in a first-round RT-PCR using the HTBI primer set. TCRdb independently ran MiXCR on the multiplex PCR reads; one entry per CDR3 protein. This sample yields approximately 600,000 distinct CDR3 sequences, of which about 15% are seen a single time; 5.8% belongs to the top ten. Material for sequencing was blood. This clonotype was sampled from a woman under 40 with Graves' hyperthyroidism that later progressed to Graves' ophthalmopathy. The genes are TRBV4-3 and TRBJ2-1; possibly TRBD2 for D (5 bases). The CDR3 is CASSQRGLAGYNEQFF. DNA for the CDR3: TGCGCCAGCAGCCAAAGAGGTCTAGCCGGCTACAATGAGCAGTTCTTC.